The 26 T cell receptor beta chains presented below share a single source sample, sequenced in a study of molecular identifiers for immune sequencing clone quantification. MiXCR was run by TCRdb on the PCR reads, yielding one entry per CDR3 protein. Found here are around 320,000 distinct CDR3 sequences, 24% of them singletons; the top ten hold about 0.74%. The sequenced sample was naive CD8+ T cells from blood, with Jurkat cell RNA spiked in. Noted subset: FACS-sorted CD8+CD4-CCR7+CD45RA+ naive T cells. The receptors derive from a human donor in good health. Some libraries in this study had Jurkat cell RNA spiked in.

In its sample, this clonotype was seen a few times. The chain carries TRBV20-1 and TRBJ2-1; D perhaps matches TRBD2 (7 bases). From germline, CDR1 is DFQATT and CDR2 SNEGSKA (reference sequence). This CDR3 spans 12 amino acids. Deletions cut 4 bases from V and 5 bases from J, with 9 bases between. The CDR3, as DNA: TGCAGTGCTAAGGGGGGGCACAATGAGCAGTTCTTC. Its protein is CSAKGGHNEQFF.

The chain is built from TRBV13 and TRBJ2-5, with D hard to call. CDR3 length equals 13 residues. V lost 5 bases to trimming and J lost 8 bases, with 15 bases between them. Per the germline V gene, CDR1 is PRHDT and CDR2 is FYEKMQ (reference sequence). The CDR3 DNA reads as TGTGCCAGCAGCCTCCGGGCCGACGTCACCCAGTACTTC. Translated, it gives CASSLRADVTQYF.

The chain recombines TRBV4-1 with TRBJ2-7; perhaps TRBD1 as D (5 bases). CDR1 MGHRA and CDR2 YSYEKL come from the germline V gene. Trimming pared 8 bases from V and 6 bases from J, leaving 23 bases between. There are 15 residues in the CDR3. CDR3 in amino acids: CASRPAGPGRPEQYF. CDR3 DNA: TGCGCCAGCCGCCCCGCCGGGCCAGGGCGTCCCGAGCAGTACTTC.

This clonotype was picked up many times. This chain connects TRBV29-1 to TRBJ2-5; D not certain. Germline V gene sequence: CDR1 SQVTM, CDR2 ANQGSEA. Trimming removed 2 bases from V and 5 bases from J, with 12 bases in between. This CDR3 is 13 amino acids long. The DNA for the CDR3 is TGCAGCGTTGAATCTTCGATTCTGGAGACCCAGTACTTC. Its protein is CSVESSILETQYF.

This clonotype was seen more than once but under ten times. The V gene is TRBV28, the J gene TRBJ2-5; 7 bases map to TRBD1. This CDR3 is built from 17 residues. CDR1 and CDR2 (germline): MDHEN, SYDVKM. The ends lost 5 bases at V and 2 bases at J; junction bases unmatched: 14. CDR3 residues: CASSPSRTGPIQETQYF. CDR3 DNA sequence: TGTGCCAGCAGTCCAAGCCGGACAGGCCCCATTCAAGAGACCCAGTACTTC.

CDR3 protein: CASSMTGGYGYTF. In nucleotides, the CDR3 is TGTGCCAGTAGTATGACAGGGGGCTATGGCTACACCTTC. The chain combines TRBV19 with TRBJ1-2; 9 nucleotides align to TRBD1. Trimming cost V 3 bases and J 4 bases; bases outside gene matches: 0. This CDR3 region has 13 residues. CDR1 LNHDA and CDR2 SQIVND come from the germline V gene (reference sequence).

This clonotype showed up just a few times. The chain links TRBV12-3 or TRBV12-4 to TRBJ2-1, with 9 nucleotides matching TRBD2. The CDR3 is made up of 16 amino acids. V lost 5 bases to trimming and J lost 3 bases; unmatched junction nucleotides: 8. The CDR3 here is CASSPSTSGYYNEQFF. The CDR3 region has the DNA TGTGCCAGCAGTCCGTCGACTAGCGGTTACTACAATGAGCAGTTCTTC.

This clonotype was observed at least ten times. The chain employs TRBV13 and TRBJ2-5; D may correspond to TRBD1 or TRBD2 (5 bases each). This CDR3 is 15 amino acids long. Germline CDR1 reads PRHDT; CDR2 reads FYEKMQ (reference sequence). Trimming took 2 bases from V and 5 from J, leaving 15 bases between them. CDR3 bases: TGTGCCAGCAGCTTAACTGGGACCCCCAAGGAGACCCAGTACTTC. Residues: CASSLTGTPKETQYF.

The CDR3 DNA reads as TGTGCCAGCAGCTTAGACGGACAGATCAATCAGCCCCAGCATTTT. Amino acids: CASSLDGQINQPQHF. The chain joins TRBV7-6 to TRBJ1-5; D might be TRBD1 (6 bases). This CDR3 is 15 amino acids long. Trimming removed 1 base at V and 3 bases at J, with 10 bases between. Germline values: CDR1 SGHVS, CDR2 FNYEAQ.

This clonotype was seen a handful of times. The rearrangement uses TRBV27 and TRBJ2-7; tentatively, D is TRBD1 (6 bases). This CDR3 is built from 14 residues. The germline V gene encodes CDR1 MNHEY and CDR2 SMNVEV (reference sequence). Deletions cut 5 bases from V and 2 bases from J, with 13 bases between. Here the CDR3 reads CASSEGHLPYEQYF. CDR3 coding DNA: TGTGCCAGCAGTGAGGGACATCTACCCTACGAGCAGTACTTC.

Points on this clonotype: Since a much larger clone is just one base distant, this may be a read error. The CDR3: CASSSSDGDVGKLFF. CDR3 coding DNA: TGTGCCAGCAGCTCGAGTGACGGGGACGTGGGAAAACTGTTTTTT. This chain connects TRBV5-4 to TRBJ1-4; the D gene is possibly TRBD1 (5 bases). The CDR3 is 15 residues long. V was trimmed by 3 bases and J by 10 bases, leaving 19 bases between them. CDR1 and CDR2 from the germline V gene are SGHNT and YYREEE (reference sequence).

This clonotype was observed at least ten times. The chain uses TRBV7-9 and TRBJ1-4; D is unresolved. Germline CDR1 SEHNR, CDR2 FQNEAQ (reference sequence). Between the trimmed V and J ends, which lost 5 bases and 7 bases, there was a span of 17 bases. This CDR3 contains 15 residues. The CDR3: CASSDNLAGGEKLFF. CDR3 DNA sequence: TGTGCCAGCAGCGACAACCTAGCAGGAGGTGAAAAACTGTTTTTT.

This clonotype was seen many times. V usage is TRBV7-9 and J usage is TRBJ2-7; no reliable D call. CDR3 length: 17 residues. Trimming cost V 7 bases and J 4 bases, with 26 bases left between them. Germline lookup yields CDR1 SEHNR and CDR2 FQNEAQ (reference sequence). The DNA of the CDR3 is TGTGCCAGCACAGATCTGGCGGACGGCGAGATTGTGTACGAGCAGTACTTC. Residues: CASTDLADGEIVYEQYF.

This clonotype was observed at least ten times. The V gene is TRBV24-1, the J gene TRBJ1-5; D is perhaps TRBD1 (6 bases). CDR3 size: 14 residues. Germline lookup yields CDR1 KGHDR and CDR2 SFDVKD. Trimming took 2 bases from V and 4 from J, leaving 8 bases between them. Here the CDR3 DNA reads TGTGCCACCAGTGATTGGACAGATAATCAGCCCCAGCATTTT. It specifies CATSDWTDNQPQHF.

About this clonotype itself: A junction end diverges from the germline sequence, so it may reflect a read error. This sequence joins TRBV11-2 and TRBJ2-5; D not certain. The germline V gene encodes CDR1 SGHAT and CDR2 FQNNGV. The CDR3 runs to 11 residues. DNA of the CDR3: TGTGCCGGCAGCTTCGGAGAGACCCAGTACTTC. Its protein is CAGSFGETQYF.

Worth noting for this clonotype: A much larger clone is a single base away; this may be a read error. J is TRBJ2-7 and V is TRBV5-1; 8 bases line up with TRBD1. Germline V gene data show CDR1 as SGHRS and CDR2 as YFSETQ. The CDR3 is made up of 13 amino acids. CDR3 sequence reads: CAGRGQGADEQYF. The CDR3 DNA reads as TGCGCCGGCAGGGGTCAGGGGGCTGACGAGCAGTACTTC.

The chain links TRBV13 to TRBJ2-7, with 8 bases aligning to TRBD2. Germline V gene data show CDR1 as PRHDT and CDR2 as FYEKMQ (reference sequence). The CDR3 covers 13 residues. The junction had 4 bases not matched to a gene; V was cut back by 2 bases and J by 7 bases. The CDR3 protein is CASSLTGGEEQYF. CDR3 DNA sequence: TGTGCCAGCAGCTTAACGGGAGGGGAAGAGCAGTACTTC.

V and J are TRBV20-1 and TRBJ2-7; tentative D call: TRBD2 (5 bases). Trimming cost V 1 base and J 7 bases, with 20 bases left between them. The CDR3 has 15 amino acids. The germline CDR1 and CDR2 sequences are DFQATT and SNEGSKA (reference sequence). The CDR3 region is CSARGREGSAREQYF. The CDR3 region has the DNA TGCAGTGCTAGAGGCCGAGAAGGGAGTGCCCGTGAGCAGTACTTC.

As concerns this clonotype: It may be a read error: a sequence one base away is much more abundant. The chain couples TRBV6-1 to TRBJ1-1; D gene uncertain. The CDR3 length is 15 residues. The germline V gene encodes CDR1 MNHNS and CDR2 SASEGT. CDR3 amino acids: CASGETHSHHTEAFF. Written as DNA, the CDR3 is TGTGCCAGCGGTGAAACTCACAGCCACCACACTGAAGCTTTCTTT.

Worth noting for this clonotype: A much larger clone sits a single nucleotide away, making a read error possible. V gene TRBV4-3 combines with J gene TRBJ2-2; D gene uncertain. CDR1 is LGHNA, CDR2 YSLEER, per germline. The CDR3 runs to 15 residues. Trimming took 0 bases from V and 6 from J, leaving 11 bases between them. The CDR3 nucleotides read TGCGCCAGCAGCCAAGATGCTCAAAACGCCGGGGAGCTGTTTTTT. Its protein product is CASSQDAQNAGELFF.

This clonotype was recorded many times. The V gene is TRBV27, the J gene TRBJ2-7, with a weak D call TRBD2 (6 bases). The CDR3 runs 15 residues. Germline V lookup: CDR1 MNHEY, CDR2 SMNVEV (reference sequence). Trimming removed 5 bases from V and 4 bases from J, with 18 bases in between. In DNA form, the CDR3 reads TGTGCCAGCAGTCCTGCCCAACTAGCCGTTTACGAGCAGTACTTC. Translation gives CASSPAQLAVYEQYF.

The table lists this clonotype with a few counts. The chain couples TRBV7-9 to TRBJ2-3; TRBD2 aligns across 10 bases. Unmatched junction bases numbered 9, after V lost 5 bases and J lost 4 bases. The CDR3 contains 16 residues. The germline V gene encodes CDR1 SEHNR and CDR2 FQNEAQ (reference sequence). CDR3 residues: CASSQSGRGPSDTQYF. The CDR3 DNA follows: TGTGCCAGCAGCCAGAGCGGGAGGGGACCATCAGATACGCAGTATTTT.

About this clonotype itself: A much larger clonotype is one base distant, so this may be a read error. J is TRBJ2-7 and V is TRBV29-1; D remains unclear. The length of the CDR3 is 13 residues. Germline assignment: CDR1 SQVTM and CDR2 ANQGSEA. CDR3 nucleotide sequence: TGCCGCGTTGAAGGTCTGCTCAGTGGGGAGCAGTACTTC. Translated: CRVEGLLSGEQYF.

This rearrangement joins TRBV4-3 to TRBJ2-2; the D call may be TRBD1 or TRBD2 (6 bases each). The germline V gene encodes CDR1 LGHNA and CDR2 YSLEER. CDR3 length: 18 amino acids. Trimming cost V 0 bases and J 7 bases, with 21 bases left between them. CDR3 region: CASSQDEQPGAGVGELFF. The CDR3 region has the DNA TGCGCCAGCAGCCAAGATGAACAACCGGGGGCAGGGGTCGGGGAGCTGTTTTTT.

This clonotype has just a few counts. This sequence joins TRBV28 and TRBJ2-7; TRBD1 matches at 10 bases. The CDR3 totals 14 residues. The germline gives CDR1 MDHEN, CDR2 SYDVKM. Losses at the gene ends were 4 bases for V and 5 bases for J; bases not matched to a gene: 5. CDR3 bases: TGTGCCAGCAGTTCCCGACAGGGGGCCGACGAGCAGTACTTC. This codes for CASSSRQGADEQYF.

Note on this clonotype: A much larger clone sits a single nucleotide away, making a read error possible. V is TRBV4-1 and J is TRBJ2-1; TRBD2 aligns across 12 bases. Germline assignment: CDR1 MGHRA and CDR2 YSYEKL. The CDR3 extends over 15 amino acids. The CDR3 protein is CASSETSGGYNEQLF. The CDR3 DNA is TGCGCCAGCAGTGAGACTAGCGGGGGTTACAATGAGCAGCTCTTC.